Detailed here is one T cell receptor (beta chain). Its antigen is not yet known. There are no base qualities to consult, and no much larger clone falls within one base. These data are taken from a study of follicular helper T cells after annual influenza vaccination (dated by TCRdb to 2016 to 2017). For context, the study as a whole: Blood was drawn on days 0, 7 and 28 after each seasonal influenza vaccination. To study recall of cTfh clones, some subjects were followed through successive annual vaccinations in the 2013-2014, 2014-2015 and 2015-2016 seasons. One week after vaccination, a second recruited cohort of about a dozen subjects (Table S1) displayed a similar ICOS+CD38+ cTfh response. Multi-year samples were available from six subjects, with four subjects covering two vaccination seasons and two subjects covering three seasons. The 2013-2014 samples were cryopreserved, while the 2015 samples were processed right after collection.

General conclusions and limits of the study: ICOS+CD38+ cTfh clonality correlated with the frequency of that population, and its change correlated with the change in circulating plasmablast frequency. Rare clonotypes could not be sampled because productive TCRB sequences were recovered from only roughly 9.5-20% of the analyzed cells. With successive annual vaccinations, a recurrent oligoclonal ICOS+CD38+ cTfh response was recalled, and this response contained tetramer and AIM influenza-specific clonotypes. Day 7 ICOS+CD38+ clones were most often found later in ICOS-CD38- cTfh, suggesting that subset may serve as a memory reservoir.

The meaning of the sample's time point label: 2014-2015 season, pre-vaccination. Adults were given seasonal inactivated influenza vaccine (Fluvarix), and sorted blood CD4 subsets were followed by TCRB sequencing before and after vaccination. Subjects were considered eligible if community-dwelling and if influenza vaccine had not been received in the prior 6 months. Influenza vaccine contraindications, substance abuse, HIV/AIDS, active malignancy, immunomodulatory medication and active illness such as respiratory infection were included among the exclusion criteria. Per time point, between about 40 and 110 mL of blood was sampled. Circulating Tfh were defined as non-naive CD4+CXCR5+PD-1+ cells, and these cells were sorted into ICOS+CD38+ and ICOS-CD38- fractions. Either Ficoll-Paque PLUS or SepMate separation was used to isolate PBMC. Before DNA extraction, cell subsets were sorted from PBMC on a BD FACS Aria.

Trimming accounts for 5 bases at V and 8 bases at J, while the number of junction bases matched to no gene is 14. CDR1 and CDR2 were assigned from the germline V gene (reference sequence) as LNHDA and SQIVND. From the cysteine up to the phenylalanine, the CDR3 has a length of 15 residues. Of the read, only the CDR3 DNA is kept; its 45 bases are in frame from base 1. The method was the immunoSEQ multiplex PCR assay. Adaptive Biotechnologies handled the TCRB amplification, library preparation, sequencing and preliminary bioinformatics at Survey level resolution. TCRB sequencing used multiplex PCR amplification of genomic DNA from sorted cTfh populations. Under the source paper's analysis protocol: Clonality was calculated in R as 1 minus normalized Shannon entropy, and the Gini index was computed with the R package ineq. Overlap score was the summed counts of shared sequences divided by total counts of all sequences in both compared samples. Shared-clonotype significance used Fisher's exact test assuming a theoretical repertoire of 10^7 TCRB sequences. TCRdb carries this immuneACCESS record with in-frame sequences only. Its versions omit some clonotypes, under half of them owing to an unresolved V gene in the studies checked, with the rest unexplained. V, J and clone size reflect that table, while D and trimming were determined from the DNA. Recorded for this sample are 27,000 or so clones; 70% to 90% of them occurred a single time. The biggest ten clones account for approximately 1.1% of the sample.

The chain joins TRBV19 to TRBJ1-2; 7 nucleotides in the junction match TRBD1. The receptor's source is an adult who received the influenza vaccine. This specimen was CXCR5+ CD38- circulating T follicular helper cells from blood, taken on the day of influenza vaccination. The sample's cell subset or site, from its label and the paper: circulating Tfh, non-naive CD4+CXCR5+PD-1+ (ICOS+CD38+ or ICOS-CD38-). The DNA sequence is as follows: TGTGCCAGTAGTCCGATGACAGGGCCCCTCGGAGGCTACACCTTC. It translates to CASSPMTGPLGGYTF.